The sequence of this T cell receptor (beta chain) was determined in a study of cytomegalovirus exposure and HLA in healthy donors. Overall study: The early release's HLA-typed donors yielded some 85 million unique TCRs. Notes on the study in general: Altogether, some 170 TCR beta chains were recorded as cytomegalovirus-associated.

About this clone: Its antigen is not known.

The PCR was carried out with 60 Vbeta primers and 13 Jbeta primers. Method: immunoSEQ multiplex PCR; TCRdb's copy keeps in-frame clones and lacks some. Its listing shows about 87,000 clones. V dropped 5 bases and J dropped 8 bases, with 21 bases sitting between them. This CDR3 comprises 15 residues. Germline V lookup: CDR1 MNHEY, CDR2 SVGAGI. The TCR sequence derives from a man in his fifties in good health and CMV-seropositive. The chain carries TRBV6-5 and TRBJ1-2; tentative D call: TRBD1 (6 bases). The sequencing sample was made of PBMCs. The CDR3 is CASSHYREPRFGYTF. DNA of the CDR3: TGTGCCAGCAGTCACTACAGGGAACCCAGATTCGGCTACACCTTC.